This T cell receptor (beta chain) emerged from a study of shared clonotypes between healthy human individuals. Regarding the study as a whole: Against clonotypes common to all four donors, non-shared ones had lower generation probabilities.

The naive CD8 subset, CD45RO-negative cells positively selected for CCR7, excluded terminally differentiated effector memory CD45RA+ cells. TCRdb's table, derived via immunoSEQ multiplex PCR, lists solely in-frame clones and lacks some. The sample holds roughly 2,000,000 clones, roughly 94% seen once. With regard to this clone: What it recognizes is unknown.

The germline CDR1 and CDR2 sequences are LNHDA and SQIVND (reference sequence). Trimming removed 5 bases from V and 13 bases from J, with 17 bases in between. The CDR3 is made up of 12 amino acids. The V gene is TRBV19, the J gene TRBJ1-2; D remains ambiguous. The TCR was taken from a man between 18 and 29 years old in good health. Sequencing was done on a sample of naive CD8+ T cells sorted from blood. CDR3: CASSLSLQDPTF. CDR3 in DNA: TGTGCCAGTAGTCTCTCCCTTCAGGATCCCACCTTC.